The rows below give T cell receptor beta chains drawn from one sample of a study of response to subunit inactivated influenza vaccine. TCRdb called the RT-PCR reads again in MiXCR, with one record for every CDR3 protein. The top ten hold 1.9% of the sample, which has fewer than 550,000 distinct CDR3 sequences, about 25% seen once. Sample: CD4+ T cells sorted from PBMCs, taken about 5 days after vaccination. All receptors derive from a man in his fifties who received an inactivated influenza vaccine. The CDR3 runs from the conserved cysteine through the conserved F or W. Each record gives: D gene, clone size, CDR3 length, J gene, V gene, CDR3 protein, CDR3 DNA. The D gene is left open where the match is weak. Not all rows give a size; the values are once, few, many and, for expanded clones, a class.

>NA|NA|15|TRBJ2-2|TRBV12-3/TRBV12-4
CASSLAQAPTGELFF
TGTGCCAGCAGTTTAGCACAGGCACCCACCGGGGAGCTGTTTTTT
>NA|NA|12|TRBJ1-2|TRBV20-1
CSAPQGSYGYTF
TGCAGTGCACCACAGGGCTCCTATGGCTACACCTTC
>NA|NA|13|TRBJ1-5|TRBV20-1
CSALTESNQPQHF
TGCAGTGCCCTCACAGAGAGCAATCAGCCCCAGCATTTT
>TRBD1|NA|15|TRBJ2-3|TRBV5-1
CASSLEDRGTDTQYF
TGCGCCAGCAGCTTGGAGGACAGGGGCACAGATACGCAGTATTTT
>NA|NA|15|TRBJ1-4|TRBV7-2
CASSPDSQGNEKLFF
TGTGCCAGCAGCCCCGATTCCCAGGGTAATGAAAAACTGTTTTTT
>TRBD1|NA|16|TRBJ2-1|TRBV7-9
CASSDFPGQGGNEQFF
TGTGCCAGCAGCGATTTCCCGGGACAGGGAGGGAATGAGCAGTTCTTC
>NA|few|13|TRBJ2-7|TRBV10-3
CATRTEYSYEQYF
TGTGCCACTAGGACAGAATACTCCTACGAGCAGTACTTC
>NA|few|14|TRBJ2-3|TRBV5-4
CASSLAAGSGIAYF
TGTGCCAGCAGCTTGGCGGCGGGATCCGGGATCGCGTATTTT
>TRBD1|NA|14|TRBJ1-1|TRBV5-6
CASSLVWQGAEAFF
TGTGCCAGCAGCTTGGTATGGCAGGGGGCTGAAGCTTTCTTT
>TRBD2|many|15|TRBJ2-1|TRBV18
CASSPRRGGNNEQFF
TGTGCCAGCTCACCACGGCGCGGGGGAAACAATGAGCAGTTCTTC
>NA|NA|13|TRBJ1-2|TRBV3-1
CASSQVGAWGYTF
TGTGCCAGCAGCCAAGTCGGGGCTTGGGGCTACACCTTC
>NA|NA|17|TRBJ1-2|TRBV6-5
CASSYSLMGSGYYGYTF
TGTGCCAGCAGTTACTCGCTCATGGGAAGCGGATACTATGGCTACACCTTC
>NA|once|14|TRBJ2-1|TRBV20-1
CSARQTRQYNEQFF
TGCAGTGCTAGACAAACCAGACAGTACAATGAGCAGTTCTTC
>NA|NA|13|TRBJ2-7|TRBV30
CAWSGVDYYEQYF
TGTGCCTGGAGCGGAGTAGACTACTACGAGCAGTACTTC
>TRBD1|NA|15|TRBJ1-1|TRBV6-5
CASSYSTGMNTEAFF
TGTGCCAGCAGTTACTCGACAGGGATGAACACTGAAGCTTTCTTT
>NA|NA|14|TRBJ2-1|TRBV5-1
CASSVGQEGNEQFF
TGCGCCAGCAGCGTCGGACAGGAGGGCAATGAGCAGTTCTTC
>NA|few|15|TRBJ1-1|TRBV3-1
CASSQTSHRVTEAFF
TGTGCCAGCAGCCAAACCTCCCACAGGGTCACTGAAGCTTTCTTT
>NA|NA|14|TRBJ1-1|TRBV7-2
CASSLVGRNTEAFF
TGTGCCAGCAGCTTAGTGGGGAGGAACACTGAAGCTTTCTTT
>NA|few|15|TRBJ1-1|TRBV7-2
CASSPIGGRSTEAFF
TGTGCCAGCAGCCCCATCGGGGGGAGGAGCACTGAAGCTTTCTTT
>NA|NA|14|TRBJ2-7|TRBV6-2/TRBV6-3
CASSTDGFLYEQYF
TGTGCCAGCAGTACAGACGGATTCCTCTACGAGCAGTACTTC
>NA|NA|14|TRBJ2-7|TRBV5-5
CASSYEGTIYEQYF
TGTGCCAGCAGCTACGAAGGGACAATCTACGAGCAGTACTTC
>TRBD1|NA|14|TRBJ2-7|TRBV7-2
CASRSGTGRHEQYF
TGTGCCAGCAGGTCCGGGACAGGGCGGCACGAGCAGTACTTC
>TRBD2|few|19|TRBJ2-3|TRBV24-1
CATSDSTGTSGRVTDTQYF
TGTGCCACCAGTGATTCTACCGGGACTAGCGGGAGGGTCACAGATACGCAGTATTTT
>TRBD2|many|15|TRBJ2-1|TRBV12-3/TRBV12-4
CASRSGTSGRNEQFF
TGTGCCAGCAGAAGTGGGACTAGCGGGAGGAATGAGCAGTTCTTC
>TRBD2|few|17|TRBJ2-7|TRBV11-2
CASSFGFSSGGTYEQYF
TGTGCCAGCAGCTTCGGATTCTCTAGCGGGGGAACGTACGAGCAGTACTTC
>TRBD2|few|17|TRBJ2-2|TRBV30
CAWSVMSSGGRKRELFF
TGTGCCTGGAGTGTAATGAGTAGCGGGGGCCGCAAAAGGGAGCTGTTTTTT
>NA|NA|15|TRBJ2-6|TRBV5-1
CASSFRETGANVLTF
TGCGCCAGCAGCTTTCGGGAAACTGGGGCCAACGTCCTGACTTTC
>TRBD1|many|15|TRBJ1-5|TRBV4-3
CASSQDRGVNQPQHF
TGCGCCAGCAGCCAAGACAGGGGGGTAAATCAGCCCCAGCATTTT
>NA|few|13|TRBJ1-2|TRBV4-3
CASSPNPTSPYTF
TGCGCCAGCAGCCCGAACCCGACAAGTCCCTACACCTTC
>NA|NA|11|TRBJ2-1|TRBV4-3
CASSPMGVQFF
TGCGCCAGCAGCCCCATGGGGGTGCAGTTCTTC
>TRBD1|NA|15|TRBJ2-7|TRBV2
CASSYTPSGTGNRYF
TGTGCCAGCAGTTACACCCCTAGTGGGACAGGTAATCGGTACTTC
>TRBD1|NA|14|TRBJ2-1|TRBV2
CASSSQGSENEQFF
TGTGCCAGCTCCTCACAGGGGAGCGAAAATGAGCAGTTCTTC
>TRBD1|few|12|TRBJ1-4|TRBV7-9
CALGQGNEKLFF
TGTGCCCTGGGACAGGGGAATGAAAAACTGTTTTTT
>TRBD1|NA|15|TRBJ1-2|TRBV10-3
CAISEGGQINYGYTF
TGTGCCATCAGTGAGGGGGGACAGATAAACTATGGCTACACCTTC
>TRBD1|NA|16|TRBJ2-7|TRBV6-2/TRBV6-3
CASSYPRGQLSYEQYF
TGTGCCAGCAGTTACCCCAGGGGACAGCTCTCCTACGAGCAGTACTTC
>TRBD2|few|13|TRBJ2-1|TRBV20-1
CSAKILAHDEQFF
TGCAGTGCTAAAATACTAGCGCATGATGAGCAGTTCTTC